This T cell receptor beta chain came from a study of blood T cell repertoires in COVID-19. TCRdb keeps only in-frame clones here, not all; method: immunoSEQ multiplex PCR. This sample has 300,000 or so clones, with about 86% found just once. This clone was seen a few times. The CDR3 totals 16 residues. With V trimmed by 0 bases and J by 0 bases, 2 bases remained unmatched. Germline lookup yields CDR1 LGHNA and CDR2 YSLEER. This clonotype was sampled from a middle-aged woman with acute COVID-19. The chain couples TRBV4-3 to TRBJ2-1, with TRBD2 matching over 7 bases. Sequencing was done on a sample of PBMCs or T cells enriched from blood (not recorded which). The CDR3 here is CASSQEAGDSYNEQFF. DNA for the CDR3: TGCGCCAGCAGCCAAGAGGCGGGGGACTCCTACAATGAGCAGTTCTTC.